Listed here are 5 T cell receptor beta chains from one sample, sequenced in a study of T cell repertoires in cytomegalovirus infection. TCRdb re-called the reads with MiXCR, one entry per CDR3 protein. The table shows nearly 450,000 distinct CDR3 sequences, with roughly a third occurring only once. Specimen: PBMCs. These receptors all stem from a human donor in good health (CMV status not recorded). Some clones in this sample may be carry-over from other donors' samples.

This clonotype has at least ten counts. The rearrangement links TRBV19 to TRBJ2-2; 8 bases align to TRBD2. Unmatched junction bases numbered 1, after V lost 4 bases and J lost 0 bases. Germline V gene lookup returns CDR1 LNHDA and CDR2 SQIVND (reference sequence). The CDR3 sequence is 15 residues long. CDR3 protein: CASSKAGANTGELFF. CDR3 DNA sequence: TGTGCCAGTAGTAAAGCGGGGGCGAACACCGGGGAGCTGTTTTTT.

The V gene is TRBV12-3 or TRBV12-4, the J gene TRBJ1-1, with 8 bases fitting TRBD1. V dropped 6 bases and J dropped 7; count of bases not matched to a gene: 16. There are 16 residues in the CDR3. CDR3 DNA: TGTGCCAGCAGCCCGGGTGGTGGACAGGGCCATCTTGAAGCTTTCTTT. It specifies CASSPGGGQGHLEAFF.

This chain connects TRBV3-1 to TRBJ1-5; no clear D gene. Germline loops: CDR1 LGHDT, CDR2 YNNKEL (reference sequence). V shed 1 base and J shed 6 bases, with 10 bases lying between them. The CDR3 runs 14 residues. CDR3 DNA sequence: TGTGCCAGCAGCCAAGCGGGTTTAGGTCAGCCCCAGCATTTT. It codes for CASSQAGLGQPQHF.

A remark on this clonotype: A much more abundant neighbour one base away suggests this may be a read error. J is TRBJ1-1 and V is TRBV7-2; a possible D gene is TRBD1 (5 bases). This CDR3 is 15 amino acids long. The V end lost 8 bases, the J end lost 6 bases, and 22 bases lay between the germline ends. The germline V gene encodes CDR1 SGHTA and CDR2 FQGNSA. The CDR3 here is CASLSLNQGWAEAFF. The CDR3 bases are TGTGCCAGCCTCAGCTTAAATCAGGGTTGGGCTGAAGCTTTCTTT.

This clonotype has a count of ten or more. The chain uses TRBV7-8 and TRBJ2-1; 9 bases map to TRBD2. Germline V gives CDR1 SGHVS, CDR2 FQNEAQ. V lost 5 bases, J lost 2 bases, and 7 bases stayed unmatched. This CDR3 comprises 16 residues. This CDR3 is CASSPTRGGPYNEQFF. In nucleotides, the CDR3 is TGTGCCAGCAGCCCTACGCGGGGGGGCCCCTACAATGAGCAGTTCTTC. Variable domain in full (rest from reference TRBV7-8 and TRBJ2-1): GAGVSQSPRYKVAKRGQDVALRCDPISGHVSLFWYQQALGQGPEFLTYFQNEAQLDKSGLPSDRFFAERPEGSVSTLKIQRTQQEDSAVYLCASSPTRGGPYNEQFFGPGTRLTVL.